The next 16 T cell receptor beta chains were all read from a single sample in a study of T-cell memory formation after mild COVID-19. MiXCR, run by TCRdb on the 5' RACE reads, gives a single entry per CDR3 protein. The table has about 210,000 distinct CDR3 sequences, roughly a tenth seen once; the top ten hold approximately 3%. The specimen was PBMCs or a T cell subset sorted from them (not recorded which). These receptors originate from a man in his late teens or twenties who had mild COVID-19 (a few samples of this study predate the infection). Cell type and time point are not known.

This clonotype was observed at least ten times. J is TRBJ2-2 and V is TRBV27, with a weak D call TRBD1 (6 bases). The CDR3 spans 15 residues. CDR1 MNHEY and CDR2 SMNVEV come from the germline V gene (reference sequence). The V end was cut by 7 bases, the J end by 2 bases, with 14 bases between. The chain's CDR3 is CASTPQGHNTGELFF. The CDR3 nucleotides read TGTGCCAGCACCCCTCAGGGACACAACACCGGGGAGCTGTTTTTT.

The chain carries TRBV5-6 and TRBJ1-2; D unresolved. The V end was cut by 6 bases, the J end by 4 bases, with 13 bases between. This CDR3 has 13 amino acids. In germline, CDR1 is SGHDT, CDR2 YYEEEE. In nucleotides, the CDR3 is TGTGCCAGCACAGGTGCAGAACCCTATGGCTACACCTTC. Protein sequence: CASTGAEPYGYTF. Full variable domain (missing parts from reference TRBV5-6 and TRBJ1-2): DAGVTQSPTHLIKTRGQQVTLRCSPKSGHDTVSWYQQALGQGPQFIFQYYEEEERQRGNFPDRFSGHQFPNYSSELNVNALLLGDSALYLCASTGAEPYGYTFGSGTRLTVV.

This clonotype has only a few counts. The rearrangement links TRBV6-2 or TRBV6-3 to TRBJ2-3; either TRBD1 or TRBD2 may supply D (5 bases each). Trimming took off 1 base at V and 5 bases at J, with 13 bases between the two ends. Germline CDR1 and CDR2: MNHEY and SVGEGT. CDR3 size: 15 residues. The chain's CDR3 is CASSYLATALDTQYF. The CDR3, as DNA: TGTGCCAGCAGTTACTTAGCGACAGCATTAGATACGCAGTATTTT.

In its sample, this clonotype was seen a few times. This chain joins TRBV7-9 and TRBJ2-1; the match to TRBD2 covers 8 bases. The CDR3 is made up of 15 amino acids. J gave up 7 bases and V 3 bases, and 8 bases lay outside the gene matches. The germline V gene has CDR1 SEHNR and CDR2 FQNEAQ (reference sequence). The CDR3 nucleotides read TGTGCCAGCAGCTTGCGGGGGGCCGATAGGAATGAGCAGTTCTTC. Translating gives CASSLRGADRNEQFF.

This chain links TRBV5-1 with TRBJ2-3; D unclear. Between the trimmed V and J ends, which lost 0 bases and 1 base, there was a span of 9 bases. CDR3 length: 15 residues. Germline V CDR1 and CDR2: SGHRS, YFSETQ. In DNA, the CDR3 is TGCGCCAGCAGCTTGGTTGCAAGGGGCACAGATACGCAGTATTTT. Residues: CASSLVARGTDTQYF.

This clonotype has ten or more counts. The chain has TRBV15 and TRBJ1-5, with a weak D call TRBD1 (6 bases). The CDR3 has 19 residues. Germline-derived CDR1 and CDR2 are LNHNV and YYDKDF (reference sequence). V lost 1 base to trimming and J lost 1 base, with 20 bases between them. The CDR3 is CATSRVGGGRLASNQPQHF. CDR3 DNA: TGTGCCACCAGCAGAGTAGGTGGGGGGCGCTTGGCGAGCAATCAGCCCCAGCATTTT.

This clonotype was seen only a few times. The chain employs TRBV6-5 and TRBJ1-2, with D possibly TRBD1 on 5 matching bases. The germline V and J ends were trimmed by 2 bases and 9 bases, with 7 bases remaining between them. CDR1 MNHEY and CDR2 SVGAGI come from the germline V gene. The CDR3 is made up of 11 amino acids. In DNA form, the CDR3 reads TGTGCCAGCAGTTACGACAGTAGCTACACCTTC. It specifies CASSYDSSYTF.

In its sample, this clonotype was seen a few times. V usage is TRBV5-1 and J usage is TRBJ1-5; 8 bases fit TRBD1. J was trimmed by 7 bases and V by 4 bases; bases with no gene match: 22. The CDR3 has 19 amino acids. In germline, CDR1 is SGHRS, CDR2 YFSETQ. CDR3 sequence: CASSQPYTTWTGKEQPQHF. CDR3 DNA: TGCGCCAGCAGCCAACCCTACACCACTTGGACAGGGAAAGAACAGCCCCAGCATTTT.

This clonotype was detected a few times. The genes are TRBV29-1 and TRBJ2-5, with D perhaps assigned TRBD1 or TRBD2 (5 bases each). Germline-derived CDR1 and CDR2 are SQVTM and ANQGSEA. The CDR3 sequence is 13 residues long. V dropped 1 base and J dropped 7 bases, with 13 bases sitting between them. DNA for the CDR3: TGCAGCGTTGAAGCATGGCGAGGGGTGACCCAGTACTTC. This sequence encodes CSVEAWRGVTQYF.

The sample holds a few counts of this clonotype. The genes are TRBV18 and TRBJ2-1; 12 bases fit TRBD2. V dropped 2 bases and J dropped 8; count of bases not matched to a gene: 4. From germline, CDR1 is KGHSH and CDR2 LQKENI. CDR3 length: 15 residues. Here the CDR3 DNA reads TGTGCCAGCTCACCAGAGACTAGCGGGGGCCATGAGCAGTTCTTC. It specifies CASSPETSGGHEQFF. The full variable domain, rest sourced from reference TRBV18 and TRBJ2-1, is NAGVMQNPRHLVRRRGQEARLRCSPMKGHSHVYWYRQLPEEGLKFMVYLQKENIIDESGMPKERFSAEFPKEGPSILRIQQVVRGDSAAYFCASSPETSGGHEQFFGPGTRLTVL.

This clonotype was recorded many times. V usage is TRBV5-1 and J usage is TRBJ2-7, with D unresolved. V shed 2 bases and J shed 0 bases, with 9 bases lying between them. The length of the CDR3 is 14 residues. In germline, CDR1 is SGHRS, CDR2 YFSETQ. Here the CDR3 reads CASSFAPGSYEQYF. The CDR3 nucleotides are TGCGCCAGCAGCTTCGCCCCGGGCTCCTACGAGCAGTACTTC. The whole variable domain, filled in from reference TRBV5-1 and TRBJ2-7, reads KAGVTQTPRYLIKTRGQQVTLSCSPISGHRSVSWYQQTPGQGLQFLFEYFSETQRNKGNFPGRFSGRQFSNSRSEMNVSTLELGDSALYLCASSFAPGSYEQYFGPGTRLTVT.

This sequence joins TRBV11-2 and TRBJ1-5; 9 nucleotides match TRBD1. With 1 base clipped from V and 0 bases from J, the junction kept 4 bases outside the gene matches. Germline V lookup: CDR1 SGHAT, CDR2 FQNNGV. The CDR3 spans 17 residues. CDR3 region: CASSLVNRGLSNQPQHF. As DNA, the CDR3 is TGTGCCAGCAGCTTAGTGAACAGGGGGCTTAGCAATCAGCCCCAGCATTTT.

Written as DNA, the CDR3 is TGCAGTGCCTCCTCCTTCAACCGGGATGCATTTACCACAGATACGCAGTATTTT. This translates into CSASSFNRDAFTTDTQYF. The chain recombines TRBV20-1 with TRBJ2-3, with a tentative D call TRBD2 (5 bases). Germline CDR1 reads DFQATT; CDR2 reads SNEGSKA (reference sequence). The CDR3 totals 18 residues. Between the trimmed V and J ends, which lost 6 bases and 2 bases, there was a span of 27 bases.

The V and J genes are TRBV12-3 or TRBV12-4 and TRBJ2-4, with 10 nucleotides matching TRBD1. The CDR3 has 19 amino acids. With V trimmed by 6 bases and J by 0 bases, 14 bases remained unmatched. CDR3 amino acids: CASSRRDRGLLLAKNIQYF. The CDR3 region has the DNA TGTGCCAGCAGCCGCCGGGACAGGGGATTATTGCTAGCCAAAAACATTCAGTACTTC.

This chain connects TRBV6-2 or TRBV6-3 to TRBJ2-3; a possible D gene is TRBD1 (6 bases). V shed 6 bases and J shed 2 bases, with 12 bases lying between them. The CDR3 is 14 residues long. Germline CDR1 MNHEY, CDR2 SVGEGT. CDR3 loop: CASRQGSHTDTQYF. CDR3 nucleotides: TGTGCCAGCAGGCAGGGGAGCCACACAGATACGCAGTATTTT.

This clonotype occurred a few times. The chain is built from TRBV5-4 and TRBJ1-1, with TRBD1 matching over 9 bases. The ends lost 4 bases at V and 6 bases at J; junction bases unmatched: 7. CDR3 size: 14 residues. From germline, CDR1 is SGHNT and CDR2 YYREEE (reference sequence). CDR3 nucleotide sequence: TGTGCCAGCAGCCGCCGGGACAGGGATGCTGAAGCTTTCTTT. It encodes CASSRRDRDAEAFF.